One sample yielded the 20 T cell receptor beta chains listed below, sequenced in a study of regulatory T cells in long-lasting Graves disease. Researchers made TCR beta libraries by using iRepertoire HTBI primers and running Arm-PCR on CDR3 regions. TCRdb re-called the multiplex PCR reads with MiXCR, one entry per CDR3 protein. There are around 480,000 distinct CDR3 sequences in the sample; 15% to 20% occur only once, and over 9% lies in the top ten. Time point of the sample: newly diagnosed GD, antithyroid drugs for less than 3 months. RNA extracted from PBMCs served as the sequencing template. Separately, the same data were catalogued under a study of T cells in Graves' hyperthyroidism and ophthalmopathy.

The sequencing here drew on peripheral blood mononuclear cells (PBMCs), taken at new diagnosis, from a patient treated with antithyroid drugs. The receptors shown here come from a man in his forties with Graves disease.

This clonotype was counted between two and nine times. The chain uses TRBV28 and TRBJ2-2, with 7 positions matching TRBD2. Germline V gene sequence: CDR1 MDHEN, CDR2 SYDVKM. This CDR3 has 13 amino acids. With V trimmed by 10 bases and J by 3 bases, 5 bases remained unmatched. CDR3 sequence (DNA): TGTGCCACTACCGGGAGGCACACCGGGGAGCTGTTTTTT. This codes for CATTGRHTGELFF.

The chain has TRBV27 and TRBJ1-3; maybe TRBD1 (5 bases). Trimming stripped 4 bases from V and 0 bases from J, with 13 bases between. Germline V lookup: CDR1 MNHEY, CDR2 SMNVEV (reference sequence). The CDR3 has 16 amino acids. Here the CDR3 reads CASSSLGPNSGNTIYF. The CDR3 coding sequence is TGTGCCAGCAGTTCATTGGGACCGAACTCTGGAAACACCATATATTTT.

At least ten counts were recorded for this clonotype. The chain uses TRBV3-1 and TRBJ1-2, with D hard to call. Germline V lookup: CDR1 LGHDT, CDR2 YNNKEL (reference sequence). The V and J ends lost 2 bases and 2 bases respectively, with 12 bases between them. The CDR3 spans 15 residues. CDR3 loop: CASSQRAVPNYGYTF. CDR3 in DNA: TGTGCCAGCAGCCAACGGGCAGTGCCGAACTATGGCTACACCTTC.

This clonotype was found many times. The DNA for the CDR3 is TGTGCCAGCAGTTCAGGGGGGTCCTACGAGCAGTACTTC. Amino acid sequence: CASSSGGSYEQYF. The chain carries TRBV28 and TRBJ2-7; D is perhaps TRBD1 (7 bases). From germline, CDR1 is MDHEN and CDR2 SYDVKM. Trimming removed 4 bases from V and 1 base from J, with 8 bases in between. This CDR3 region has 13 residues.

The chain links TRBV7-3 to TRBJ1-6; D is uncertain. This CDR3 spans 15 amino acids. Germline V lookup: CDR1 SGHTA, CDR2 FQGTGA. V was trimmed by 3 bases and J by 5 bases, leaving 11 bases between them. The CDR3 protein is CASSLGNFNNSPLHF. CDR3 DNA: TGTGCCAGCAGCTTGGGCAACTTTAATAATTCACCCCTCCACTTT.

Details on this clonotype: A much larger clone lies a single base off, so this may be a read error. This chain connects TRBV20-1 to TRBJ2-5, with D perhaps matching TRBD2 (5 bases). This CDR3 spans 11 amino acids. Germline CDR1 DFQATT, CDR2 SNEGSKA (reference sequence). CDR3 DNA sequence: TGCGGTGCTCGGGGCCAAGAGACCCAGTACTTC. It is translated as CGARGQETQYF.

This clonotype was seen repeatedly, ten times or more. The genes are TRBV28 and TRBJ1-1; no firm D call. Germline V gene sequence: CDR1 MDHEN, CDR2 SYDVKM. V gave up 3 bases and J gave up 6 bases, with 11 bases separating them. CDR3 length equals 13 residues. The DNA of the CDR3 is TGTGCCAGCAGTTTTGGAGGTGGCGCTGAAGCTTTCTTT. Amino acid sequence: CASSFGGGAEAFF. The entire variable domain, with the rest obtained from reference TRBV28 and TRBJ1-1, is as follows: DVKVTQSSRYLVKRTGEKVFLECVQDMDHENMFWYRQDPGLGLRLIYFSYDVKMKEKGDIPEGYSVSREKKERFSLILESASTNQTSMYLCASSFGGGAEAFFGQGTRLTVV.

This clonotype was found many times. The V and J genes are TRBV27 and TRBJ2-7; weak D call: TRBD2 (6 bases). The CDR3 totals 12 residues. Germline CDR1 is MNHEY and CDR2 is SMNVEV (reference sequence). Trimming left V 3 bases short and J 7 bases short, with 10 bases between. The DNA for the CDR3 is TGTGCCAGCAGTTTCTGGGGAGGAGAGCAGTACTTC. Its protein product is CASSFWGGEQYF.

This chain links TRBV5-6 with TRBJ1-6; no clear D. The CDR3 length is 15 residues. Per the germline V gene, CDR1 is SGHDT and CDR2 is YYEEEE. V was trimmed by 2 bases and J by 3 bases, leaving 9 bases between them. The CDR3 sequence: CASSLEQLYNSPLHF. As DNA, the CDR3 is TGTGCCAGCAGCTTAGAACAGCTCTATAATTCACCCCTCCACTTT.

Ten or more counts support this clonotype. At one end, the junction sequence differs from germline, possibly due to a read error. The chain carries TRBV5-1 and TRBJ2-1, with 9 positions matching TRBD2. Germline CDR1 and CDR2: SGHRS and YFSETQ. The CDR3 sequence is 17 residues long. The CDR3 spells CASSRLGREGPGYEQFF. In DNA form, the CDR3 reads TGTGCCAGCAGCCGACTCGGGCGGGAGGGCCCAGGGTATGAGCAGTTCTTC.

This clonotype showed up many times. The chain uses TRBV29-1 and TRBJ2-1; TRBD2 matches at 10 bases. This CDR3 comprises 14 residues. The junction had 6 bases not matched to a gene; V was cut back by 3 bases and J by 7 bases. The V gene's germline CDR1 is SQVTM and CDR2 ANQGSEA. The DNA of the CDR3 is TGCAGCGTTGACACTAGCGGGATTTTAAATGAGCAGTTCTTC. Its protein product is CSVDTSGILNEQFF.

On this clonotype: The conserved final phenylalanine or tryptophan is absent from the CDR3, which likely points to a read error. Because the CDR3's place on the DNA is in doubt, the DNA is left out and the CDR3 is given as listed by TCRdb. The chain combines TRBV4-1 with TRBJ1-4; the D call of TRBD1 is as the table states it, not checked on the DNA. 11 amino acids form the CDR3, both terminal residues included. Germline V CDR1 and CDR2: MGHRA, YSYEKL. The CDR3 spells CASSQGGQVTL.

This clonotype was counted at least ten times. CDR3 sequence (DNA): TGTGCCAGCAGGACTCCGGGACAGGGGATTACCTACGAGCAGTACTTC. Residues: CASRTPGQGITYEQYF. This chain uses TRBV28 with TRBJ2-7; 10 bases agree with TRBD1. This CDR3 spans 16 amino acids. Germline V CDR1 and CDR2: MDHEN, SYDVKM. The V segment lost 6 bases and the J segment 2 bases; nucleotides outside the gene matches: 10.

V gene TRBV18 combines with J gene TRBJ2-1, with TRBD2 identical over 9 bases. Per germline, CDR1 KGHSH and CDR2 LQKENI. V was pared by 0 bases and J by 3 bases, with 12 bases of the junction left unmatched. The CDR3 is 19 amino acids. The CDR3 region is CASSPPASGTTLGYNEQFF. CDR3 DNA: TGTGCCAGCTCACCACCGGCTAGCGGGACTACGCTGGGCTACAATGAGCAGTTCTTC.

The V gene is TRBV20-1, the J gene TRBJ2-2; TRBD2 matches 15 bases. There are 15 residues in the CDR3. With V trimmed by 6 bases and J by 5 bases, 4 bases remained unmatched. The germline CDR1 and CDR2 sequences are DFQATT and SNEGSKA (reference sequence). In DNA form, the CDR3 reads TGCAGTGCCGGACTAGCGGGAGGGCCAACCGGGGAGCTGTTTTTT. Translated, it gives CSAGLAGGPTGELFF.

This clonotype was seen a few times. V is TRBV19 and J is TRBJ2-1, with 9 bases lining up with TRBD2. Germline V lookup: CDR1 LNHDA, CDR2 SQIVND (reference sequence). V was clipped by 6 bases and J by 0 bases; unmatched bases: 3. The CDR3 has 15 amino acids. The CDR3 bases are TGTGCCAGTAGGAGGCGGGGGGGCTCCTACAATGAGCAGTTCTTC. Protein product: CASRRRGGSYNEQFF. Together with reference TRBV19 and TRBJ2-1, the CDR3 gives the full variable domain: DGGITQSPKYLFRKEGQNVTLSCEQNLNHDAMYWYRQDPGQGLRLIYYSQIVNDFQKGDIAEGYSVSREKKESFPLTVTSAQKNPTAFYLCASRRRGGSYNEQFFGPGTRLTVL.

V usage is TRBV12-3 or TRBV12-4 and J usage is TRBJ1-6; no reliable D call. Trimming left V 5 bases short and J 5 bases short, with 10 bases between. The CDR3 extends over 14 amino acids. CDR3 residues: CASSQGLDNSPLHF. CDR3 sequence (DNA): TGTGCCAGCAGTCAAGGGCTGGATAATTCACCCCTCCACTTT.

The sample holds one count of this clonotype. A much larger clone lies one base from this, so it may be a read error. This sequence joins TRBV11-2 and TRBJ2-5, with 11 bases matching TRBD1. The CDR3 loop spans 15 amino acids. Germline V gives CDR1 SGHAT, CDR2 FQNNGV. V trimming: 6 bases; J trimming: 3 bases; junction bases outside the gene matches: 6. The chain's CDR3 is CASSLGQGAEETQYF. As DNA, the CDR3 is TGTGCCAGCAGTCTCGGACAGGGGGCTGAAGAGACCCAGTACTTC. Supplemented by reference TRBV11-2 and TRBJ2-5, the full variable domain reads EAGVAQSPRYKIIEKRQSVAFWCNPISGHATLYWYQQILGQGPKLLIQFQNNGVVDDSQLPKDRFSAERLKGVDSTLKIQPAKLEDSAVYLCASSLGQGAEETQYFGPGTRLLVL.

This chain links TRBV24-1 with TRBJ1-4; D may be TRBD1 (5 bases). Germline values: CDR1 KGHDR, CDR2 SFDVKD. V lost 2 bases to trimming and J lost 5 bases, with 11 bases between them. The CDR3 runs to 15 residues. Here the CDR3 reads CATSDYRDGNEKLFF. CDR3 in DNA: TGTGCCACCAGTGATTACCGGGACGGGAATGAAAAACTGTTTTTT.

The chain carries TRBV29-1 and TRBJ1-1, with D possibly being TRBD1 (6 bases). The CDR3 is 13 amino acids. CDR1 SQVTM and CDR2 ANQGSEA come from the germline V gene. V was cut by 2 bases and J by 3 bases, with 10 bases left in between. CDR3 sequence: CSVEPGDHTEAFF. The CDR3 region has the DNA TGCAGCGTTGAACCAGGGGATCACACTGAAGCTTTCTTT.